Below, 15 T cell receptor beta chains from the same sample are listed, as sequenced in a study of control samples from healthy donors and cancer patients. Clones were read by immunoSEQ multiplex PCR, and TCRdb kept only the in-frame ones, dropping some. The data hold about 160,000 clones, with about 94% observed a single time. The sequenced material came from blood. The receptor source for this set is a woman in her 40s in good health.

The rearrangement joins TRBV15 to TRBJ2-2, with D perhaps matching TRBD1 or TRBD2 (5 bases each). The CDR3 runs 16 residues. Germline CDR1 LNHNV, CDR2 YYDKDF (reference sequence). Between the trimmed V and J ends, which lost 0 bases and 2 bases, there was a span of 10 bases. The CDR3 here is CATSRERGANTGELFF. DNA for the CDR3: TGTGCCACCAGCAGAGAACGGGGCGCCAACACCGGGGAGCTGTTTTTT. Full variable domain (outside the CDR3, taken from reference TRBV15 and TRBJ2-2): DAMVIQNPRYQVTQFGKPVTLSCSQTLNHNVMYWYQQKSSQAPKLLFHYYDKDFNNEADTPDNFQSRRPNTSFCFLDIRSPGLGDTAMYLCATSRERGANTGELFFGEGSRLTVL.

This clone was seen just once. The gene calls are TRBV12-3 or TRBV12-4 and TRBJ1-2; D gene ambiguous. The CDR3 is made up of 13 amino acids. Trimming cost V 1 base and J 11 bases, with 14 bases left between them. The CDR3 DNA reads TGTGCCAGCAGTTTAGTGGGCTTTGGTGGGTACACCTTC. It yields the protein CASSLVGFGGYTF.

This chain connects TRBV7-6 to TRBJ1-6; 8 bases match TRBD1. The CDR3 extends over 16 amino acids. J gave up 6 bases and V 1 base, and 5 bases lay outside the gene matches. Germline V CDR1 and CDR2: SGHVS, FNYEAQ. This CDR3 is CASSLGDRGGNSPLHF. The CDR3 DNA sequence: TGTGCCAGCAGCTTAGGTGACAGGGGCGGTAATTCACCCCTCCACTTT.

The chain is built from TRBV29-1 and TRBJ1-2; the D gene is possibly TRBD1 (6 bases). The length of the CDR3 is 15 residues. V lost 7 bases and J 7 bases, leaving 25 bases between the germline ends. Germline CDR1 reads SQVTM; CDR2 reads ANQGSEA. The CDR3: CSGPSGGRVNRGYTF. CDR3 coding DNA: TGCAGCGGACCCTCTGGGGGGCGCGTCAATCGTGGCTACACCTTC.

The chain carries TRBV15 and TRBJ2-7, with D perhaps assigned TRBD1 or TRBD2 (5 bases each). This CDR3 region has 15 residues. V was pared by 0 bases and J by 0 bases, with 9 bases between. The germline V gene has CDR1 LNHNV and CDR2 YYDKDF (reference sequence). CDR3 in amino acids: CATSRDGTVSYEQYF. CDR3 nucleotide sequence: TGTGCCACCAGCAGAGATGGGACGGTCTCCTACGAGCAGTACTTC. Full variable domain (outside the CDR3, taken from reference TRBV15 and TRBJ2-7): DAMVIQNPRYQVTQFGKPVTLSCSQTLNHNVMYWYQQKSSQAPKLLFHYYDKDFNNEADTPDNFQSRRPNTSFCFLDIRSPGLGDTAMYLCATSRDGTVSYEQYFGPGTRLTVT.

The V and J genes are TRBV7-2 and TRBJ1-1; 7 positions match TRBD1. V shed 6 bases and J 1 base; nucleotides not matched to a gene: 8. Germline CDR1 is SGHTA and CDR2 is FQGNSA. The CDR3 has 15 amino acids. CDR3 region: CASRLTGETNTEAFF. DNA of the CDR3: TGTGCCAGCAGATTAACAGGGGAGACGAACACTGAAGCTTTCTTT.

Written as DNA, the CDR3 is TGTGCCAGCTCACCAAGGGACAGGGGAAGGAGCGGCTACACCTTC. This translates into CASSPRDRGRSGYTF. This chain links TRBV18 with TRBJ1-2; 10 bases are a match to TRBD1. Germline V gene lookup returns CDR1 KGHSH and CDR2 LQKENI. V trimming: 2 bases; J trimming: 8 bases; junction bases outside the gene matches: 8. There are 15 residues in the CDR3.

The chain combines TRBV5-6 with TRBJ1-1; possibly TRBD1 for D (5 bases). The V end lost 6 bases, the J end lost 0 bases, and 21 bases lay between the germline ends. Germline V gene sequence: CDR1 SGHDT, CDR2 YYEEEE. The CDR3 is 17 amino acids. The CDR3 here is CASIRKLEGMVNTEAFF. CDR3 in DNA: TGTGCCAGCATCCGAAAGCTGGAGGGGATGGTGAACACTGAAGCTTTCTTT. Full variable domain (remainder filled in from reference TRBV5-6 and TRBJ1-1): DAGVTQSPTHLIKTRGQQVTLRCSPKSGHDTVSWYQQALGQGPQFIFQYYEEEERQRGNFPDRFSGHQFPNYSSELNVNALLLGDSALYLCASIRKLEGMVNTEAFFGQGTRLTVV.

This chain connects TRBV7-3 to TRBJ1-3; weak D call: TRBD1 (5 bases). Per germline, CDR1 SGHTA and CDR2 FQGTGA. The CDR3 runs to 16 residues. V lost 1 base to trimming and J lost 2 bases, with 12 bases between them. The chain's CDR3 is CASSLNSARAGNTIYF. CDR3 nucleotides: TGTGCCAGCAGCTTAAATTCGGCCAGGGCTGGAAACACCATATATTTT.

This chain joins TRBV5-6 and TRBJ1-6; D call uncertain. CDR1 and CDR2 from the germline V gene are SGHDT and YYEEEE. The V and J ends lost 2 bases and 0 bases respectively, with 9 bases between them. The CDR3 is 16 residues long. CDR3 amino acids: CASSFQTSSYNSPLHF. Written as DNA, the CDR3 is TGTGCCAGCAGCTTTCAAACTAGCTCCTATAATTCACCCCTCCACTTT.

The rearrangement links TRBV30 to TRBJ1-3; D remains ambiguous. Germline V CDR1 and CDR2: GTSNPN, SVGIG (reference sequence). V dropped 7 bases and J dropped 0 bases, with 19 bases sitting between them. CDR3 length: 16 amino acids. This chain's CDR3 is CASAGDYLLSGNTIYF. The CDR3 DNA reads as TGTGCCTCGGCAGGAGATTACCTCCTCTCTGGAAACACCATATATTTT.

CDR3 sequence (DNA): TGTGCCTGGAGTGTAAGATTACTAGCGGGAGTAGTTACGCAGTATTTT. It is translated as CAWSVRLLAGVVTQYF. The chain combines TRBV30 with TRBJ2-3; 11 positions agree with TRBD2. The germline V gene encodes CDR1 GTSNPN and CDR2 SVGIG (reference sequence). The CDR3 is 16 residues long. Trimming removed 0 bases from V and 8 bases from J; junction bases left unmatched: 10.

The V and J genes are TRBV25-1 and TRBJ1-2, with 7 bases lining up with TRBD1. This CDR3 spans 13 amino acids. Looked up from germline, CDR1 is MGHDK and CDR2 is SYGVNS. Trimming cost V 5 bases and J 7 bases; bases outside gene matches: 7. In DNA, the CDR3 is TGTGCCAGCAGTCAAGTAAGGGGGCTTGGCTACACCTTC. This encodes CASSQVRGLGYTF.

The rearrangement uses TRBV7-6 and TRBJ1-2; 7 bases are a match to TRBD1. Per the germline V gene, CDR1 is SGHVS and CDR2 is FNYEAQ. The CDR3 is 19 amino acids. With V trimmed by 0 bases and J by 1 base, 14 bases remained unmatched. DNA for the CDR3: TGTGCCAGCAGCTTAGCGAGGTCTGTCGGGACAGATTTTAACTATGGCTACACCTTC. Encoded protein: CASSLARSVGTDFNYGYTF.

The chain joins TRBV2 to TRBJ2-7; 10 bases fit TRBD2. From germline, CDR1 is SNHLY and CDR2 FYNNEI. V dropped 6 bases and J dropped 0; count of bases not matched to a gene: 5. The CDR3 runs to 15 residues. The CDR3 loop reads CASRAASGSSYEQYF. CDR3 sequence (DNA): TGTGCCAGCAGGGCAGCTAGCGGGAGCTCCTACGAGCAGTACTTC.